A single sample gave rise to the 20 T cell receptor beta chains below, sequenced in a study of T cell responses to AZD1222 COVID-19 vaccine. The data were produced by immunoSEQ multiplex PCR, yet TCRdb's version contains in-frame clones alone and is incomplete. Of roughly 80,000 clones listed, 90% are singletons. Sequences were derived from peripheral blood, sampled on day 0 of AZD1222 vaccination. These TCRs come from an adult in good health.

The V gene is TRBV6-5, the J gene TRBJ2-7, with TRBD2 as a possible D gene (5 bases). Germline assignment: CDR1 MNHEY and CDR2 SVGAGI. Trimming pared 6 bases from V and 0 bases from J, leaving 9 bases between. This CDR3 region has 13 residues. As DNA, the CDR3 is TGTGCCAGCAGCGCAGACTACTCCTACGAGCAGTACTTC. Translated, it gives CASSADYSYEQYF.

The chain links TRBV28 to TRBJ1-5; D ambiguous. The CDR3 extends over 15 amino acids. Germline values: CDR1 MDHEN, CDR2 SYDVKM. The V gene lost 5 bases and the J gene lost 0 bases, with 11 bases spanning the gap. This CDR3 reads CASSPHKGSNQPQHF. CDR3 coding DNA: TGTGCCAGCAGTCCACACAAGGGTAGCAATCAGCCCCAGCATTTT.

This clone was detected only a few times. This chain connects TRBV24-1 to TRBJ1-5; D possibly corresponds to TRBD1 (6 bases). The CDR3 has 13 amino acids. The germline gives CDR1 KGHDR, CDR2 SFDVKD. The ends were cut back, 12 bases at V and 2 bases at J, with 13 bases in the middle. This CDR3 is CAVGGGGNQPQHF. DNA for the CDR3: TGTGCCGTAGGGGGGGGTGGCAATCAGCCCCAGCATTTT.

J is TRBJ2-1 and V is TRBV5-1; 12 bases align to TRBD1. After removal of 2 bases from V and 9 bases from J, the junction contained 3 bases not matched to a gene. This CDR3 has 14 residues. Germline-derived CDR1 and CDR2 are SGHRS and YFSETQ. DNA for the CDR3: TGCGCCAGCAGCTTCGGGACAGGGGGCGTTGAGCAGTTCTTC. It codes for CASSFGTGGVEQFF.

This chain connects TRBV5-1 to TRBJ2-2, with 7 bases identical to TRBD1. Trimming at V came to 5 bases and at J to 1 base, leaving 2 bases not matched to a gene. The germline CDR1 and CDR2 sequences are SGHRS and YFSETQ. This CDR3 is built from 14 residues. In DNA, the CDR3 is TGCGCCAGCAGACGGACAGGGAACACCGGGGAGCTGTTTTTT. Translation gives CASRRTGNTGELFF. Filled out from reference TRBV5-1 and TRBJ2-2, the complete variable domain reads KAGVTQTPRYLIKTRGQQVTLSCSPISGHRSVSWYQQTPGQGLQFLFEYFSETQRNKGNFPGRFSGRQFSNSRSEMNVSTLELGDSALYLCASRRTGNTGELFFGEGSRLTVL.

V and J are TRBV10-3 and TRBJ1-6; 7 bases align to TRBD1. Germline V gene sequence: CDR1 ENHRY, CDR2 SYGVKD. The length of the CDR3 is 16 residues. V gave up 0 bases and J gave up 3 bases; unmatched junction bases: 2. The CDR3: CAISESGQDYNSPLHF. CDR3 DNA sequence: TGTGCCATCAGTGAGTCTGGACAGGACTATAATTCACCCCTCCACTTT.

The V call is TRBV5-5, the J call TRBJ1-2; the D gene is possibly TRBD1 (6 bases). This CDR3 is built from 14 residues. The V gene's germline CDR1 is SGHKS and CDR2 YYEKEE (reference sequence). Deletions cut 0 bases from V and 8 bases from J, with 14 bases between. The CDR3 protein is CASSLVSGAQGYTF. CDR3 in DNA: TGTGCCAGCAGCTTGGTGTCAGGGGCGCAGGGCTACACCTTC.

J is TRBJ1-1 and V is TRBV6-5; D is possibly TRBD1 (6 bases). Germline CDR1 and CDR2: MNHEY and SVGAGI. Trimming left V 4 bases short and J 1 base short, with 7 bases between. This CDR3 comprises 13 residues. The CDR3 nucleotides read TGTGCCAGCAGTTCGACAGGGAACACTGAAGCTTTCTTT. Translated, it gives CASSSTGNTEAFF.

The CDR3 is CASSYEGLGGYTF. The CDR3 nucleotides are TGTGCCAGCAGTTACGAGGGGCTAGGAGGCTACACCTTC. The chain has TRBV6-2 or TRBV6-3 and TRBJ1-2; possible D gene TRBD1, 5 bases. Germline V CDR1 and CDR2: MNHEY, SVGEGT. Between the trimmed V and J ends, which lost 2 bases and 8 bases, there was a span of 12 bases. The CDR3 runs 13 residues.

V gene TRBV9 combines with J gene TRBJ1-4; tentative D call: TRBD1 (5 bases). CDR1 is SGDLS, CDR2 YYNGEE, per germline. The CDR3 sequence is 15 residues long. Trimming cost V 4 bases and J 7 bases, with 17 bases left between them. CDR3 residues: CASSPSGGDVEKLFF. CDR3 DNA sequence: TGTGCCAGCAGCCCCTCCGGGGGTGATGTTGAAAAACTGTTTTTT. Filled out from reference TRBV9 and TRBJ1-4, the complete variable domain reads DSGVTQTPKHLITATGQRVTLRCSPRSGDLSVYWYQQSLDQGLQFLIQYYNGEERAKGNILERFSAQQFPDLHSELNLSSLELGDSALYFCASSPSGGDVEKLFFGSGTQLSVL.

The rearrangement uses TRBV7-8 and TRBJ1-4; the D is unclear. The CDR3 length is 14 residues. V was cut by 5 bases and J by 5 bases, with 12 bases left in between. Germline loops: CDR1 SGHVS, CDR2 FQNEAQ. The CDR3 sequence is CASSVRMVNEKLFF. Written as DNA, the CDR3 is TGTGCCAGCAGCGTCAGGATGGTGAATGAAAAACTGTTTTTT.

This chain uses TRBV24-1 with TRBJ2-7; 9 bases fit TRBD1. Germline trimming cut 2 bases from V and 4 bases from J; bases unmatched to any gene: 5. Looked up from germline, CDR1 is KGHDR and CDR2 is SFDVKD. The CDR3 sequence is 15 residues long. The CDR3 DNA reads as TGTGCCACCAGTGATTGGACAGGGGAGTCTTACGAGCAGTACTTC. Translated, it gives CATSDWTGESYEQYF.

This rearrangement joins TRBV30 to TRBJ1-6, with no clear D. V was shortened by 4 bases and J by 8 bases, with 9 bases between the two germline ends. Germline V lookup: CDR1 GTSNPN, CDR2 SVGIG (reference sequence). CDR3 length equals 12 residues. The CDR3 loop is CAWKQTDSPLHF. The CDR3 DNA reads TGTGCCTGGAAACAGACCGATTCACCCCTCCACTTT.

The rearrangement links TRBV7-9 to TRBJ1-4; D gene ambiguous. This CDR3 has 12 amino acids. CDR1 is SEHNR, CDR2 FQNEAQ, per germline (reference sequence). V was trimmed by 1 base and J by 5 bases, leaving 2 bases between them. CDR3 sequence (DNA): TGTGCCAGCAGCTTAGGGAATGAAAAACTGTTTTTT. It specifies CASSLGNEKLFF.

The CDR3 DNA sequence: TGTGCCAGCAGCTATACGGAGGGTAATGAAAAACTGTTTTTT. The encoded protein is CASSYTEGNEKLFF. V is TRBV7-9 and J is TRBJ1-4; unclear D gene. The CDR3 is made up of 14 amino acids. Germline lookup yields CDR1 SEHNR and CDR2 FQNEAQ (reference sequence). The ends were cut back, 4 bases at V and 4 bases at J, with 10 bases in the middle.

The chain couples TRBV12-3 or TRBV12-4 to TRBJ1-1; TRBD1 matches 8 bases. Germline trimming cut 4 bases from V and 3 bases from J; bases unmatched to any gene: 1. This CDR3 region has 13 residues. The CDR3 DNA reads TGTGCCAGCAGTTGGGGACAGGACACTGAAGCTTTCTTT. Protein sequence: CASSWGQDTEAFF.

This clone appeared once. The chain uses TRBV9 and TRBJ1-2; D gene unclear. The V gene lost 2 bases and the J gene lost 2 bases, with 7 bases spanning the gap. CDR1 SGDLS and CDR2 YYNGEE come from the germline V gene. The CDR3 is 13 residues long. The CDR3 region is CASSVYNNYGYTF. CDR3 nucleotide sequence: TGTGCCAGCAGCGTTTACAACAACTATGGCTACACCTTC.

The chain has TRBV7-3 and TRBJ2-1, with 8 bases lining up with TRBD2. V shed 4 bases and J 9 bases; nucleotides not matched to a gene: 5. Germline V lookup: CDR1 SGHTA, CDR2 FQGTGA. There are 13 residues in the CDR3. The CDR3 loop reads CASSSTSAFEQFF. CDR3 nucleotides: TGTGCCAGCAGCTCGACTAGCGCTTTTGAGCAGTTCTTC.

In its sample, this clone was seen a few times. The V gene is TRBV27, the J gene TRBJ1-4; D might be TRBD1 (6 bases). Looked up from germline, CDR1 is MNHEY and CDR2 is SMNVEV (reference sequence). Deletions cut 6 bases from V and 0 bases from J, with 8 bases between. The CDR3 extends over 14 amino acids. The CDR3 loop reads CASRRGTTNEKLFF. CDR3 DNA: TGTGCCAGCAGGAGGGGGACAACTAATGAAAAACTGTTTTTT.

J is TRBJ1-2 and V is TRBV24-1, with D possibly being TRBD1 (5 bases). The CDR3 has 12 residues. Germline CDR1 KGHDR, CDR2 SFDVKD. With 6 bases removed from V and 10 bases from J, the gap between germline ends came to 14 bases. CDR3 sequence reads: CATSLGAGNYTF. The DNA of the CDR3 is TGTGCCACCAGTTTAGGGGCAGGGAACTACACCTTC.